This T cell receptor (beta chain) was identified during a study of T-cell memory formation after mild COVID-19. The CDR3 contains 12 residues. V shed 0 bases and J shed 4 bases, with 5 bases lying between them. The germline CDR1 and CDR2 sequences are SGHRS and YFSETQ. MiXCR, run by TCRdb on the 5' RACE reads, gives a single entry per CDR3 protein. The sample holds about 140,000 distinct CDR3 sequences, 14% to 15% seen once. The chain joins TRBV5-1 to TRBJ2-7; no reliable D call. The sequencing input was PBMCs or a T cell subset sorted from them (not recorded which). The receptor was isolated from an adult woman who had mild COVID-19 (a few samples of this study predate the infection). Cell type and time point are not known. CDR3 sequence: CASSLGNYEQYF. The CDR3 DNA is TGCGCCAGCAGCTTGGGCAATTACGAGCAGTACTTC.